These 21 T cell receptor beta chains were all obtained from the same sample, sequenced in a study of cytomegalovirus exposure and HLA in healthy donors (dated by TCRdb to about 2017). The library was built by means of the immunoSEQ multiplex PCR assay. For the multiplex PCR, a mixture combining 60 forward primers for TCR Vbeta segments and 13 reverse primers for TCR Jbeta segments was used. This is the immuneACCESS table as TCRdb keeps it, with only in-frame sequences that have V and J called. A part of the clones is gone; compared with another copy, unresolved V genes explain less than half, and the rest is unexplained. The sample data list nearly 110,000 clones, and around 78% of these were observed just once. The ten largest account for about 8% of the sample. What was sequenced was PBMCs. The receptors derive from a man aged 25 to 40 in good health and CMV-seronegative.

V is TRBV28 and J is TRBJ1-3, with a possible D match to TRBD1 (6 bases). The CDR3 runs to 17 residues. Trimming took off 5 bases at V and 4 bases at J, with 21 bases between the two ends. Germline CDR1 is MDHEN and CDR2 is SYDVKM. The CDR3 DNA sequence: TGTGCCAGCAGTACCCGACGAGCGGGGGGCCTCGGAAACACCATATATTTT. It translates to CASSTRRAGGLGNTIYF.

The V and J genes are TRBV19 and TRBJ2-3, with 8 bases aligning to TRBD2. Trimming took 2 bases from V and 0 from J; bases not matched to a gene: 4. Germline V gene sequence: CDR1 LNHDA, CDR2 SQIVND (reference sequence). This CDR3 spans 16 amino acids. CDR3 loop: CASSILAGGSTDTQYF. The DNA of the CDR3 is TGTGCCAGTAGTATATTGGCGGGGGGAAGCACAGATACGCAGTATTTT.

There are a few counts of this clone. CDR3 nucleotide sequence: TGTGCCAGCAGTGTTCGGCAGGGGGCGCGTGTCCGTTCACCCCTCCACTTT. It is translated as CASSVRQGARVRSPLHF. V usage is TRBV2 and J usage is TRBJ1-6, with 8 bases matching TRBD1. The length of the CDR3 is 17 residues. From germline, CDR1 is SNHLY and CDR2 FYNNEI. V gave up 4 bases and J gave up 9 bases; unmatched junction bases: 14.

This chain connects TRBV5-6 to TRBJ2-7; D is possibly TRBD1 (8 bases). From germline, CDR1 is SGHDT and CDR2 YYEEEE. The CDR3 consists of 16 residues. The V and J ends lost 5 bases and 6 bases respectively, with 24 bases between them. The CDR3 is CASRGGTDRALCEQYF. Here the CDR3 DNA reads TGTGCCAGCAGGGGGGGGACGGACAGGGCTCTTTGCGAGCAGTACTTC.

V is TRBV28 and J is TRBJ1-4; 11 bases map to TRBD1. The CDR3 spans 17 residues. V trimming: 6 bases; J trimming: 8 bases; junction bases outside the gene matches: 14. The germline V gene has CDR1 MDHEN and CDR2 SYDVKM. CDR3 sequence (DNA): TGTGCCAGCAGCTCTGGACAGGGGGCCCCGTTGGGGGAAAAACTGTTTTTT. Its translation: CASSSGQGAPLGEKLFF.

The rearrangement joins TRBV2 to TRBJ2-7; D is unclear. CDR1 is SNHLY, CDR2 FYNNEI, per germline. Trimming pared 1 base from V and 6 bases from J, leaving 4 bases between. CDR3 length: 11 amino acids. The CDR3 protein is CASSEVGEQYF. CDR3 bases: TGTGCCAGCAGTGAAGTCGGCGAGCAGTACTTC.

This clone was detected a few times. The chain has TRBV19 and TRBJ1-5; 9 positions agree with TRBD1. The CDR3 is 17 amino acids. Trimming removed 3 bases from V and 5 bases from J; junction bases left unmatched: 11. In germline, CDR1 is LNHDA, CDR2 SQIVND (reference sequence). The CDR3 loop reads CASSMGTGRVVDQPQHF. CDR3 in DNA: TGTGCCAGTAGTATGGGGACAGGGAGAGTAGTAGATCAGCCCCAGCATTTT.

This clone appeared a few times. This chain links TRBV10-2 with TRBJ1-1; 7 nucleotides match TRBD1. Trimming took 6 bases from V and 1 from J; bases not matched to a gene: 2. Germline assignment: CDR1 WSHSY and CDR2 SAAADI. The CDR3 runs to 13 residues. The CDR3 bases are TGCGCCAGCAGGGGACAGAGGAACACTGAAGCTTTCTTT. Amino acids: CASRGQRNTEAFF.

The chain joins TRBV19 to TRBJ1-4, with D possibly TRBD1 on 5 matching bases. The ends were cut back, 3 bases at V and 3 bases at J, with 11 bases in the middle. Per the germline V gene, CDR1 is LNHDA and CDR2 is SQIVND (reference sequence). The CDR3 consists of 15 residues. This CDR3 is CASSIGARANEKLFF. Written as DNA, the CDR3 is TGTGCCAGTAGTATTGGGGCGCGAGCTAATGAAAAACTGTTTTTT.

This chain connects TRBV7-6 to TRBJ1-5; D is possibly TRBD1 (6 bases). The CDR3 runs to 15 residues. CDR1 SGHVS and CDR2 FNYEAQ come from the germline V gene. V lost 5 bases and J lost 1, with 12 bases in between. The CDR3 coding sequence is TGTGCCAGCAGCCCAGGGGTTGGAAGCAATCAGCCCCAGCATTTT. This codes for CASSPGVGSNQPQHF.

This clone was recorded a few times. The gene calls are TRBV27 and TRBJ1-1, with 7 bases matching TRBD1. The CDR3 runs to 14 residues. Germline loops: CDR1 MNHEY, CDR2 SMNVEV (reference sequence). V lost 8 bases to trimming and J lost 3 bases; unmatched junction nucleotides: 9. As DNA, the CDR3 is TGTGCCAGCCTCAGGGGGTCTGGGTACACTGAAGCTTTCTTT. This codes for CASLRGSGYTEAFF.

This clone was picked up a small number of times. V is TRBV30 and J is TRBJ2-2, with 11 bases identical to TRBD2. V trimming: 8 bases; J trimming: 1 base; junction bases outside the gene matches: 3. The CDR3 contains 14 residues. Germline CDR1 is GTSNPN and CDR2 is SVGIG (reference sequence). The CDR3 is CALLAGGNTGELFF. CDR3 coding DNA: TGTGCCCTTCTAGCGGGAGGGAACACCGGGGAGCTGTTTTTT.

In the case of this clone: The sample contains more than one DNA sequence encoding this CDR3. The chain combines TRBV30 with TRBJ1-2; D perhaps matches TRBD1 (5 bases). The CDR3 consists of 13 residues. V lost 4 bases and J 5 bases, leaving 14 bases between the germline ends. Germline CDR1 and CDR2: GTSNPN and SVGIG (reference sequence). For the CDR3, the DNA is TGTGCCTGGAAAGGCCAGGGCCCGTATGGCTACACCTTC. Translating gives CAWKGQGPYGYTF.

There are many counts of this clone. This rearrangement joins TRBV27 to TRBJ1-3; D is possibly TRBD1 (5 bases). Germline lookup yields CDR1 MNHEY and CDR2 SMNVEV (reference sequence). This CDR3 is built from 16 residues. Deletions cut 5 bases from V and 1 base from J, with 15 bases between. The CDR3 is CASSEAGPVSGNTIYF. CDR3 in DNA: TGTGCCAGCAGTGAGGCAGGGCCAGTGTCTGGAAACACCATATATTTT.

This sequence joins TRBV19 and TRBJ2-1; TRBD2 agrees at 12 bases. Germline V gene lookup returns CDR1 LNHDA and CDR2 SQIVND (reference sequence). V was clipped by 7 bases and J by 5 bases; unmatched bases: 6. CDR3 length: 15 residues. CDR3 protein: CASTVGLAGHNEQFF. The CDR3 region has the DNA TGTGCCAGTACGGTGGGACTAGCGGGCCACAATGAGCAGTTCTTC.

The chain employs TRBV21-1 and TRBJ1-1. TRBV21-1 is listed as a pseudogene. The CDR3 is 14 residues long. CDR3 nucleotides: TGTGCCAGCAGGAGGGGAGCGGGGAACACTGAAGCTTTCTTT. Its translation is CASRRGAGNTEAFF.

CDR3 sequence (DNA): TGTGCCAGCAGCTTGACACCAACCTACGAGCAGTACTTC. Protein: CASSLTPTYEQYF. This chain joins TRBV5-4 and TRBJ2-7; D unresolved. V dropped 1 base and J dropped 2 bases, with 7 bases sitting between them. This CDR3 is built from 13 residues. Germline V gene sequence: CDR1 SGHNT, CDR2 YYREEE (reference sequence). Filled out from reference TRBV5-4 and TRBJ2-7, the complete variable domain reads ETGVTQSPTHLIKTRGQQVTLRCSSQSGHNTVSWYQQALGQGPQFIFQYYREEENGRGNFPPRFSGLQFPNYSSELNVNALELDDSALYLCASSLTPTYEQYFGPGTRLTVT.

CDR3 protein: CASSVGTRTGSGSGNTIYF. The DNA of the CDR3 is TGTGCCAGCAGCGTAGGTACTCGTACAGGGTCAGGTTCTGGAAACACCATATATTTT. The gene calls are TRBV9 and TRBJ1-3, with D possibly being TRBD1 (6 bases). From germline, CDR1 is SGDLS and CDR2 YYNGEE. Trimming pared 0 bases from V and 1 base from J, leaving 20 bases between. There are 19 residues in the CDR3. Combining the CDR3 with reference TRBV9 and TRBJ1-3 gives the whole variable domain DSGVTQTPKHLITATGQRVTLRCSPRSGDLSVYWYQQSLDQGLQFLIQYYNGEERAKGNILERFSAQQFPDLHSELNLSSLELGDSALYFCASSVGTRTGSGSGNTIYFGEGSWLTVV.

The chain links TRBV5-1 to TRBJ2-5; TRBD1 is a possible D gene (6 bases). Germline V CDR1 and CDR2: SGHRS, YFSETQ. Trimming left V 1 base short and J 6 bases short, with 16 bases between. There are 15 residues in the CDR3. The CDR3 protein is CASSLNSGVGQTQYF. CDR3 DNA: TGCGCCAGCAGCTTGAATTCAGGGGTTGGTCAGACCCAGTACTTC.

The rearrangement links TRBV4-2 to TRBJ1-1, with 7 bases aligning to TRBD1. The CDR3 runs to 12 residues. The germline gives CDR1 LGHNA, CDR2 YNFKEQ. V lost 4 bases to trimming and J lost 7 bases; unmatched junction nucleotides: 3. The CDR3 nucleotides read TGTGCCAGCAGCCCAGGGGGGCGTGAAGCTTTCTTT. It is translated as CASSPGGREAFF.

The rearrangement joins TRBV19 to TRBJ2-7; the D is unclear. CDR3 length: 13 residues. V shed 4 bases and J shed 2 bases, with 9 bases lying between them. Per germline, CDR1 LNHDA and CDR2 SQIVND (reference sequence). CDR3 in DNA: TGTGCCAGTAGTACGGGTATGGCCTACGAGCAGTACTTC. Its translation: CASSTGMAYEQYF.